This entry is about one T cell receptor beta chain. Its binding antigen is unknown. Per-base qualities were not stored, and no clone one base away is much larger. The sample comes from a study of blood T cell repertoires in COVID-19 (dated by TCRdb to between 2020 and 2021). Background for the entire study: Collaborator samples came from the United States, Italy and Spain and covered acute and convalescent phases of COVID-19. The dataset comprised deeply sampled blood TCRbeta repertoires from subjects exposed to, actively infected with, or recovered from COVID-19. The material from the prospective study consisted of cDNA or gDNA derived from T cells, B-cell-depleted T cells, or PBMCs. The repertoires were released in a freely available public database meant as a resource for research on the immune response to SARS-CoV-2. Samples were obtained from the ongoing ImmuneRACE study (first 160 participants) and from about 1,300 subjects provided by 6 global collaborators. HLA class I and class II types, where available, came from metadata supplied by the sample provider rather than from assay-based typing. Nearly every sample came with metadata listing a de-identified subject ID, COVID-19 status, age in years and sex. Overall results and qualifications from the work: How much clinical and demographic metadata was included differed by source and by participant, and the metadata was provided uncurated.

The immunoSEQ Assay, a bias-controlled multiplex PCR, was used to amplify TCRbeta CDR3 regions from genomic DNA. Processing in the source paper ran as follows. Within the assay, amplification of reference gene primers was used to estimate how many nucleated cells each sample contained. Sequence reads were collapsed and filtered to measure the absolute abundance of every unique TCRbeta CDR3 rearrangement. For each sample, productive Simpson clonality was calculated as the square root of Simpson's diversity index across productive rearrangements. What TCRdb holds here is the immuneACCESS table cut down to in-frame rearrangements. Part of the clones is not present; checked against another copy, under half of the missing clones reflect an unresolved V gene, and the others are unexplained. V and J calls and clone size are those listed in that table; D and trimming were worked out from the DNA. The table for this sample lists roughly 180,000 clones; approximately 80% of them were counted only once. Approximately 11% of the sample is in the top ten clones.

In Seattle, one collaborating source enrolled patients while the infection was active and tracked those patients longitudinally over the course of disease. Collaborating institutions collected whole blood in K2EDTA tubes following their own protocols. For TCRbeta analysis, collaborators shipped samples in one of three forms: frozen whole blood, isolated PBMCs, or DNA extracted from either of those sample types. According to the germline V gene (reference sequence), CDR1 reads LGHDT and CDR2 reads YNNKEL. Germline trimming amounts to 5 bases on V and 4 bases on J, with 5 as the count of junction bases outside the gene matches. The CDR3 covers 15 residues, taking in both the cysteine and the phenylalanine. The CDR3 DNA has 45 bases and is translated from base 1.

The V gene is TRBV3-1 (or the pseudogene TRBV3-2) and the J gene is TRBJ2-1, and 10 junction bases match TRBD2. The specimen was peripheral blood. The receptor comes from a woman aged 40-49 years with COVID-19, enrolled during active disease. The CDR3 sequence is CASSALAGAYNEQFF. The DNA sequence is TGTGCCAGCAGCGCCCTAGCGGGGGCTTACAATGAGCAGTTCTTC.